The next 28 T cell receptor beta chains were all read from a single sample in a study of human T cells and chemical hapten exposure. Time point given: pre-sensitization, week 0. Treatment indicated: therapeutic diphenylcyclopropenone sensitization with weekly scalp DPC. TCRdb used MiXCR to reprocess the RACE reads, holding one entry per CDR3 protein. This sample has around 92,000 distinct CDR3 sequences, with about a tenth found just once. The sample here was whole blood, taken in connection with sensitization to the hapten diphenylcyclopropenone (DPC). All receptors derive from an older woman with alopecia areata. Some clones in this sample may be carry-over from other donors' samples.

This clonotype showed up just a few times. The chain couples TRBV6-1 to TRBJ2-1; tentative D call: TRBD2 (5 bases). In germline, CDR1 is MNHNS, CDR2 SASEGT. This CDR3 is 15 amino acids long. The V and J ends lost 3 bases and 3 bases respectively, with 12 bases between them. The CDR3 sequence is CASSDPRVGYNEQFF. The CDR3 region has the DNA TGTGCCAGCAGTGACCCGAGGGTGGGCTACAATGAGCAGTTCTTC.

In this sample, this clonotype turned up a few times. V and J are TRBV5-6 and TRBJ2-7; possibly TRBD2 for D (6 bases). Germline V lookup: CDR1 SGHDT, CDR2 YYEEEE. There are 15 residues in the CDR3. V gave up 3 bases and J gave up 7 bases, with 20 bases separating them. CDR3 in amino acids: CASSWGDPIGEEQYF. In DNA, the CDR3 is TGTGCCAGCAGCTGGGGGGACCCAATCGGGGAAGAGCAGTACTTC. Full variable domain (rest looked up from reference TRBV5-6 and TRBJ2-7): DAGVTQSPTHLIKTRGQQVTLRCSPKSGHDTVSWYQQALGQGPQFIFQYYEEEERQRGNFPDRFSGHQFPNYSSELNVNALLLGDSALYLCASSWGDPIGEEQYFGPGTRLTVT.

J is TRBJ1-2 and V is TRBV29-1, with TRBD1 identical over 10 bases. From germline, CDR1 is SQVTM and CDR2 ANQGSEA. V gave up 8 bases and J gave up 6 bases; unmatched junction bases: 6. This CDR3 has 12 residues. CDR3 bases: TGCAGCTCTGACAGGGGGCGCGATGGCTACACCTTC. Residues: CSSDRGRDGYTF.

In this sample, this clonotype turned up many times. The rearrangement uses TRBV7-3 and TRBJ2-6, with a weak D call TRBD2 (6 bases). CDR1 is SGHTA and CDR2 is FQGTGA in the germline V gene. Trimming cost V 5 bases and J 4 bases, with 15 bases left between them. The CDR3 runs to 16 residues. The chain's CDR3 is CASSEILATGANVLTF. The CDR3 nucleotides are TGTGCCAGCAGCGAAATCCTAGCGACCGGGGCCAACGTCCTGACTTTC.

There are a few counts of this clonotype. The chain is built from TRBV7-2 and TRBJ1-5; D is unresolved. V was cut by 5 bases and J by 4 bases, with 12 bases left in between. This CDR3 is 14 amino acids long. CDR1 is SGHTA and CDR2 is FQGNSA in the germline V gene. In nucleotides, the CDR3 is TGTGCCAGCAGCCCGGGGATCCAGAATCAGCCCCAGCATTTT. Translation: CASSPGIQNQPQHF.

There are many counts of this clonotype. The rearrangement links TRBV29-1 to TRBJ1-1; D is perhaps TRBD1 (5 bases). Per the germline V gene, CDR1 is SQVTM and CDR2 is ANQGSEA. The CDR3 extends over 14 amino acids. Trimming removed 4 bases from V and 5 bases from J, with 17 bases in between. CDR3 in DNA: TGCAGCGTTGTGGTAAGGCTCGGGGGGACTGAAGCTTTCTTT. Protein sequence: CSVVVRLGGTEAFF.

V usage is TRBV5-1 and J usage is TRBJ2-1, with 7 nucleotides matching TRBD1. The CDR3 is made up of 14 amino acids. The trim removed 3 bases at V and 5 bases at J, leaving 5 bases unmatched. Per the germline V gene, CDR1 is SGHRS and CDR2 is YFSETQ. This CDR3 reads CASSYNTGDNEQFF. CDR3 coding DNA: TGCGCCAGCAGCTATAATACAGGGGACAATGAGCAGTTCTTC.

This clonotype has at least ten counts. The chain combines TRBV18 with TRBJ1-6; TRBD1 might be the D (6 bases). The CDR3 totals 14 residues. Germline-derived CDR1 and CDR2 are KGHSH and LQKENI. V lost 2 bases and J 6 bases, leaving 8 bases between the germline ends. CDR3 bases: TGTGCCAGCTCACCAGGGGGCCTTAATTCACCCCTCCACTTT. Amino acid sequence: CASSPGGLNSPLHF.

This clonotype occurred many times. The J gene is TRBJ1-6, the V gene TRBV6-5; no reliable D call. The CDR3 is 13 amino acids. Trimming pared 10 bases from V and 8 bases from J, leaving 15 bases between. Germline V gene data show CDR1 as MNHEY and CDR2 as SVGAGI. DNA for the CDR3: TGTGCCACCGCACCCCGGGCGTATTCACCCCTCCACTTT. Amino acid sequence: CATAPRAYSPLHF.

This clonotype was counted between two and nine times. The chain joins TRBV5-1 to TRBJ2-6, with D hard to call. The germline V and J ends were trimmed by 0 bases and 3 bases, with 7 bases remaining between them. Germline V gene sequence: CDR1 SGHRS, CDR2 YFSETQ. CDR3 length equals 15 residues. The CDR3 DNA is TGCGCCAGCAGCTTGGACGTCATTGGGGCCAACGTCCTGACTTTC. Translation gives CASSLDVIGANVLTF.

This clonotype was recorded many times. The chain uses TRBV12-5 and TRBJ2-2; 9 bases match TRBD1. Germline loops: CDR1 LGHNT, CDR2 FRNRAP. The CDR3 has 17 residues. The ends lost 0 bases at V and 6 bases at J; junction bases unmatched: 8. The CDR3 spells CASGLVLGQGLAGELFF. The CDR3 DNA reads TGTGCTAGTGGTTTGGTACTTGGACAGGGGTTGGCCGGGGAGCTGTTTTTT.

The gene calls are TRBV7-2 and TRBJ1-6, with unresolved D. CDR3 size: 15 residues. V gave up 2 bases and J gave up 0 bases, with 5 bases separating them. The V gene's germline CDR1 is SGHTA and CDR2 FQGNSA. The CDR3 DNA follows: TGTGCCAGCAGCTTATGGAGCTCCTATAATTCACCCCTCCACTTT. Residues: CASSLWSSYNSPLHF.

This clonotype was picked up a small number of times. The chain recombines TRBV12-3 or TRBV12-4 with TRBJ2-4, with 7 positions matching TRBD1. V lost 5 bases to trimming and J lost 4 bases; unmatched junction nucleotides: 5. CDR3 length: 14 amino acids. DNA of the CDR3: TGTGCCAGCAGTCCTGGACAGGAGAAAAACATTCAGTACTTC. It specifies CASSPGQEKNIQYF.

The chain has TRBV5-1 and TRBJ2-3; 10 nucleotides align to TRBD2. From germline, CDR1 is SGHRS and CDR2 YFSETQ. There are 18 residues in the CDR3. The V and J ends lost 0 bases and 1 base, in that order; junction bases with no gene match: 8. The CDR3 here is CASSLEAGGNLGTDTQYF. The CDR3, as DNA: TGCGCCAGCAGCTTGGAAGCGGGGGGGAACCTGGGCACAGATACGCAGTATTTT. The full variable domain, its missing parts supplied by reference TRBV5-1 and TRBJ2-3, is KAGVTQTPRYLIKTRGQQVTLSCSPISGHRSVSWYQQTPGQGLQFLFEYFSETQRNKGNFPGRFSGRQFSNSRSEMNVSTLELGDSALYLCASSLEAGGNLGTDTQYFGPGTRLTVL.

J is TRBJ2-5 and V is TRBV29-1, with 8 positions matching TRBD1. The CDR3 is made up of 15 amino acids. The germline gives CDR1 SQVTM, CDR2 ANQGSEA. J gave up 2 bases and V 7 bases, and 12 bases lay outside the gene matches. This chain's CDR3 is CSAATGTGTQETQYF. The CDR3 region has the DNA TGCAGCGCTGCCACCGGGACAGGCACACAAGAGACCCAGTACTTC.

This clonotype was seen many times. Here the CDR3 reads CASSGSADYGYTF. The CDR3 bases are TGTGCCAGCAGCGGGTCAGCTGACTATGGCTACACCTTC. This chain joins TRBV3-1 and TRBJ1-2; D unresolved. V lost 5 bases, J lost 3 bases, and 10 bases lay in between. CDR1 and CDR2 (germline): LGHDT, YNNKEL (reference sequence). The CDR3 runs 13 residues. The variable domain in full, completed from reference TRBV3-1 and TRBJ1-2, reads DTAVSQTPKYLVTQMGNDKSIKCEQNLGHDTMYWYKQDSKKFLKIMFSYNNKELIINETVPNRFSPKSPDKAHLNLHINSLELGDSAVYFCASSGSADYGYTFGSGTRLTVV.

This sequence joins TRBV4-2 and TRBJ2-1, with D perhaps TRBD1 (5 bases). Germline V gene lookup returns CDR1 LGHNA and CDR2 YNFKEQ. V lost 5 bases to trimming and J lost 5 bases, with 13 bases between them. The CDR3 covers 14 residues. CDR3 nucleotide sequence: TGTGCCAGCAGCACAGGTCGGTTAGACAATGAGCAGTTCTTC. It codes for CASSTGRLDNEQFF.

This clonotype was seen only a few times. This CDR3 fails to terminate in the conserved phenylalanine or tryptophan, so it likely reflects a read error. CDR3 amino acids: CASSSHSGGSQDTQYS. The CDR3 nucleotides are TGTGCCAGCAGTTCCCATAGCGGGGGGAGTCAAGATACGCAGTATTCT. The rearrangement joins TRBV12-3 or TRBV12-4 to TRBJ2-3, with 10 bases fitting TRBD2. V dropped 4 bases and J dropped 5; count of bases not matched to a gene: 9. The CDR3 runs 16 residues.

This clonotype was seen many times. The chain links TRBV3-1 to TRBJ2-7; D gene unclear. V lost 0 bases and J lost 4, with 13 bases in between. Germline V gene lookup returns CDR1 LGHDT and CDR2 YNNKEL (reference sequence). CDR3 size: 15 residues. CDR3 region: CASSQEVLGKYEQYF. CDR3 DNA sequence: TGTGCCAGCAGCCAAGAAGTGCTGGGGAAATACGAGCAGTACTTC.

This clonotype appeared many times. The chain combines TRBV6-1 with TRBJ2-4; 7 bases agree with TRBD1. In germline, CDR1 is MNHNS, CDR2 SASEGT. The V and J ends lost 2 bases and 9 bases, in that order; junction bases with no gene match: 4. The CDR3 runs to 13 residues. The CDR3, as DNA: TGTGCCAGCAGTGAATCAGGGGGAAGCATTCAGTACTTC. Translated: CASSESGGSIQYF.

V and J are TRBV11-2 and TRBJ2-7; the D call may be TRBD1 or TRBD2 (6 bases each). V was trimmed by 5 bases and J by 5 bases, leaving 13 bases between them. The germline gives CDR1 SGHAT, CDR2 FQNNGV. This CDR3 is built from 13 residues. The CDR3 here is CASSVGGGNEQYF. In nucleotides, the CDR3 is TGTGCCAGCAGCGTAGGAGGGGGAAACGAGCAGTACTTC.

This chain connects TRBV5-1 to TRBJ2-1, with 9 bases matching TRBD2. Unmatched junction bases numbered 6, after V lost 1 base and J lost 7 bases. There are 15 residues in the CDR3. CDR1 and CDR2 (germline): SGHRS, YFSETQ. The CDR3 region has the DNA TGCGCCAGCAGCTTGTCTCTAGCGGGGTCTAATGAGCAGTTCTTC. Translated, it gives CASSLSLAGSNEQFF.

This clonotype was counted at least ten times. The J gene is TRBJ2-3, the V gene TRBV7-9; TRBD1 aligns across 9 bases. V lost 5 bases, J lost 3 bases, and 3 bases stayed unmatched. The CDR3 is 14 residues long. CDR1 SEHNR and CDR2 FQNEAQ come from the germline V gene (reference sequence). The CDR3 region is CASSPGQGTDTQYF. In DNA form, the CDR3 reads TGTGCCAGCAGCCCGGGACAGGGAACAGATACGCAGTATTTT.

The chain carries TRBV6-2 or TRBV6-3 and TRBJ2-6, with D unresolved. The CDR3 sequence is 15 residues long. Germline V lookup: CDR1 MNHEY, CDR2 SVGEGT. V dropped 4 bases and J dropped 6 bases, with 13 bases sitting between them. As DNA, the CDR3 is TGTGCCAGCAGTTGGGCACCAGGAGTGGCCAACGTCCTGACTTTC. Its protein is CASSWAPGVANVLTF.

This clonotype was seen ten or more times. The V gene is TRBV18, the J gene TRBJ1-2; tentative D call: TRBD1 (5 bases). The germline V gene has CDR1 KGHSH and CDR2 LQKENI. V was shortened by 4 bases and J by 4 bases, with 13 bases between the two germline ends. The CDR3 has 14 residues. Here the CDR3 reads CASSLSDGGYGYTF. The CDR3 region has the DNA TGTGCCAGCTCACTTTCGGACGGGGGCTATGGCTACACCTTC. Based on the CDR3 plus reference TRBV18 and TRBJ1-2, the full variable domain is NAGVMQNPRHLVRRRGQEARLRCSPMKGHSHVYWYRQLPEEGLKFMVYLQKENIIDESGMPKERFSAEFPKEGPSILRIQQVVRGDSAAYFCASSLSDGGYGYTFGSGTRLTVV.

This chain links TRBV30 with TRBJ2-5; D is ambiguous. Trimming stripped 4 bases from V and 5 bases from J, with 8 bases between. Germline CDR1 reads GTSNPN; CDR2 reads SVGIG (reference sequence). The CDR3 spans 11 residues. The CDR3 DNA reads TGTGCCTGGACTTTCCTCGAGACCCAGTACTTC. It translates to CAWTFLETQYF. The full variable domain, completed using reference TRBV30 and TRBJ2-5, is SQTIHQWPATLVQPVGSPLSLECTVEGTSNPNLYWYRQAAGRGLQLLFYSVGIGQISSEVPQNLSASRPQDRQFILSSKKLLLSDSGFYLCAWTFLETQYFGPGTRLLVL.

V usage is TRBV5-1 and J usage is TRBJ2-4, with D unresolved. Trimming shortened V by 1 base and J by 1 base, and 12 bases separated the two germline ends. This CDR3 region has 16 residues. The germline CDR1 and CDR2 sequences are SGHRS and YFSETQ. CDR3 coding DNA: TGCGCCAGCAGCTTGCACGGCCCTGCGGCCAAAAACATTCAGTACTTC. Amino acids: CASSLHGPAAKNIQYF.

V gene TRBV24-1 combines with J gene TRBJ2-7; D is possibly TRBD2 (5 bases). Per the germline V gene, CDR1 is KGHDR and CDR2 is SFDVKD. The length of the CDR3 is 17 residues. The V end was cut by 3 bases, the J end by 0 bases, with 17 bases between. DNA of the CDR3: TGTGCCACCAGTGATATAAAACAGAGGGCTCGCTCCTACGAGCAGTACTTC. Protein product: CATSDIKQRARSYEQYF.